This T cell receptor (beta chain) was identified during a study of Ad26.COV2.S vaccination and SARS-CoV-2 variants. Turning to the study itself: Intramuscularly, Ad26.COV2.S was given either once or twice, 56 days apart.

Sequencing used immunoSEQ multiplex PCR; TCRdb keeps in-frame clones, though not all of them. The table has about 330,000 clones, under 90% seen once. Indicated treatment: over 15 received Ad26.COV2.S at low or high dose, single or two shots; about five received placebo; per-sample allocation not given. Sampling took place 63 days after the first vaccine or placebo injection. The shot given was an Ad26 vector that makes Wuhan-strain SARS-CoV-2 spike. This CDR3 contains 17 residues. CDR1 and CDR2 (germline): LNHDA, SQIVND (reference sequence). Comment on this clone: The antigen remains unidentified. Its ends do not fully match the called genes, so a read error is possible.

Study observations and caveats: Responses of T cells in total may have been underestimated by the TCR breadth and depth analyses.

This specimen consisted of peripheral blood, obtained in a trial of Ad26.COV2.S vaccine versus placebo. The genes are TRBV19 and TRBJ1-2; the match to TRBD1 covers 9 bases. The receptor comes from a person aged 18-60 years who received the Ad26.COV2.S COVID-19 vaccine or a placebo. In DNA form, the CDR3 reads TGTGCCAGTAGTCTAGAAACAGGGGGCGCTTCTAACTATGGCTACACCTTC. Encoded protein: CASSLETGGASNYGYTF.